This T cell receptor (beta chain) stems from a study of blood T cell repertoires in COVID-19. Study in general: COVID-19 samples from acute and convalescent phases originated in the United States, Italy and Spain. The analysed material was cDNA or gDNA that came from T cells, B-cell-depleted T cells, or PBMCs.

Notes on this clone: Other DNA sequences within the sample encode an identical CDR3.

Study processing details: Researchers report that nucleated cell counts were estimated from reference gene primer amplification. Here immunoSEQ multiplex PCR was the method, and the copy in TCRdb shows in-frame clones only, minus some. V, J and clone size were drawn from that table, and D and trimming were deduced from the DNA. The sample has fewer than 250,000 clones, roughly 84% seen once. CDR3 length: 16 amino acids. CDR1 SGHRS and CDR2 YFSETQ come from the germline V gene. V was pared by 4 bases and J by 2 bases, with 6 bases of the junction left unmatched. The V and J genes are TRBV5-1 and TRBJ2-3; 11 nucleotides align to TRBD2. This TCR was recovered from a middle-aged woman who had recovered from COVID-19. The sequenced material came from peripheral blood. DNA for the CDR3: TGCGCCAGCAGCCCCGGGACTAGCGGTTCCACAGATACGCAGTATTTT. This codes for CASSPGTSGSTDTQYF.